A selection of T cell receptor beta chains follows, all from one sample in a study of blood T cell repertoires in COVID-19. TCRdb's table, derived via immunoSEQ multiplex PCR, lists solely in-frame clones and lacks some. Of roughly 150,000 clones listed, 87% are singletons. Sequencing was done on a sample of peripheral blood. The source of these receptors is a human donor in a cohort sampled during active COVID-19. Each CDR3 is given with its conserved first and last residue. The order of the fields is V gene, J gene, clone size, CDR3 protein. Clone sizes are given selectively: once, few, many, or a class where the clone is expanded.

TRBV29-1	TRBJ1-1	NA	CSARTGGHGDTEAFF
TRBV3-1/TRBV3-2	TRBJ1-6	once	CASNHLLHRGDSPLHF
TRBV2	TRBJ2-2	NA	CASSESWNTGELFF
TRBV28	TRBJ2-7	NA	CASSLRGEQYF
TRBV10-1	TRBJ2-1	NA	CASSEDFSSYNEQFF
TRBV28	TRBJ1-2	NA	CASSFAADYGYTF
TRBV6-5	TRBJ1-6	few	CASSYLRDRPNSPLHF
TRBV10-3	TRBJ2-7	NA	CATRSGYEQYF
TRBV5-1	TRBJ1-1	NA	CASSLQGASNTEAFF
TRBV4-2	TRBJ2-3	once	CASSQDSSGSTDTQYF
TRBV7-2	TRBJ2-7	NA	CASTQQLAGGPYEQYF
TRBV30	TRBJ2-7	once	CAWSGTSGALHEQYF
TRBV30	TRBJ1-2	NA	CAWSARDQTLYGYTF
TRBV9	TRBJ1-5	NA	CASSPAPGGADQPQHF
TRBV28	TRBJ1-5	NA	CASSPNRGNQPQHF
TRBV3-1/TRBV3-2	TRBJ1-2	NA	CASSQDVHSLYGYTF
TRBV19	TRBJ2-3	NA	CASSIGLAGTDTQYF
TRBV29-1	TRBJ2-1	NA	CSVEPGGSSYNEQFF
TRBV30	TRBJ1-6	once	CAWSAGTGDSPLHF
TRBV7-9	TRBJ1-6	NA	CASSPNPGSSYNSPLHF
TRBV9	TRBJ2-7	few	CASSASGRGEQYF
TRBV6-1	TRBJ2-7	NA	CASSEPYRGSYEQYF
TRBV13	TRBJ1-2	NA	CASSTGQGRYTF
TRBV6-1	TRBJ2-4	NA	CASSDTGGRNIQYF
TRBV4-3	TRBJ2-7	NA	CASSQGTSGTSSYEQYF
TRBV6-5	TRBJ1-1	NA	CASSSREDTEAFF
TRBV28	TRBJ2-7	NA	CASSLILGLSPSYEQYF
TRBV13	TRBJ1-2	NA	CASSPKTGITGQGDYGYTF
TRBV7-2	TRBJ2-7	NA	CASSLEHRGYEQYF
TRBV9	TRBJ1-1	NA	CASSVQMNTEAFF
TRBV28	TRBJ1-1	NA	CASSFSRNTEAFF
TRBV5-4	TRBJ2-2	NA	CASSFPSGGRTGELFF
TRBV25-1	TRBJ2-7	NA	CASSLIGSPNEQYF
TRBV19	TRBJ1-6	NA	CASSTLAGGGEPLHF
TRBV18	TRBJ2-5	NA	CASSPVGTTQETQYF
TRBV3-1/TRBV3-2	TRBJ2-1	NA	CASSPRGDKRNSGSYNEQFF
TRBV30	TRBJ1-2	NA	CAWSVRGNGYTF
TRBV3-1/TRBV3-2	TRBJ2-7	NA	CASSQFGLAGGYEQYF
TRBV28	TRBJ2-1	NA	CASSLGSGGPYNEQFF
TRBV2	TRBJ1-1	NA	CARDRDRGMNTEAFF
TRBV6-5	TRBJ2-1	once	CASRGLAGFEQFF
TRBV6-5	TRBJ1-1	once	CASSYMGSGSTEAFF
TRBV28	TRBJ1-6	NA	CASSLLNRNSPLHF
TRBV28	TRBJ1-5	NA	CASNPRGPNQPQHF
TRBV2	TRBJ2-7	NA	CASADPGQSSYEQYF
TRBV10-3	TRBJ1-2	NA	CAISAGGGSNYGYTF
TRBV7-9	TRBJ2-3	NA	CASSSGLAGGTDTQYF
TRBV19	TRBJ1-2	NA	CASSKETVYYGYTF